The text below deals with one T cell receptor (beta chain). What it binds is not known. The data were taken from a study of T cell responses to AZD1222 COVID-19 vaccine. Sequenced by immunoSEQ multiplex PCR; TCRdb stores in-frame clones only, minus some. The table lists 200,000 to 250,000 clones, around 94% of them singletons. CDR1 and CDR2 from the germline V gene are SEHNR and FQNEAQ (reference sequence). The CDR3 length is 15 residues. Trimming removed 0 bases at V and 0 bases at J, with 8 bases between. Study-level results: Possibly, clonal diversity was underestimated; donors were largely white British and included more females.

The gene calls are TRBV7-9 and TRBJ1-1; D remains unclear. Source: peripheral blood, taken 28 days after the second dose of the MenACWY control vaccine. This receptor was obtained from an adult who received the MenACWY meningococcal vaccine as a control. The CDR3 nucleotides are TGTGCCAGCAGCTTAGCCCGACATATGAACACTGAAGCTTTCTTT. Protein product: CASSLARHMNTEAFF. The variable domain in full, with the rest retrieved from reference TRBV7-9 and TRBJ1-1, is DTGVSQNPRHKITKRGQNVTFRCDPISEHNRLYWYRQTLGQGPEFLTYFQNEAQLEKSRLLSDRFSAERPKGSFSTLEIQRTEQGDSAMYLCASSLARHMNTEAFFGQGTRLTVV.